Sequencing of this TCR beta chain was carried out in a study of blood T cells in healthy people across ages. There are 14 residues in the CDR3. Germline CDR1 and CDR2: SNHLY and FYNNEI. J was trimmed by 7 bases and V by 5 bases; bases with no gene match: 10. A second PCR of roughly 7 to 11 cycles used a sample-barcoded 5' primer and a J-beta primer mix. TCRdb analysed the 5' RACE reads with MiXCR anew, one entry per CDR3 protein. The sample has 500,000 to 550,000 distinct CDR3 sequences, under 30% seen once. This sample was also put to use in a study of T cells of mothers and their children.

The sequenced material came from blood. V usage is TRBV2 and J usage is TRBJ1-2; 7 positions agree with TRBD1. The receptor's source is a boy aged 5-17 years in good health. CDR3 sequence (DNA): TGTGCCAGCAGTATCAGACAGGGTGAAGTTGGCTACACCTTC. This translates into CASSIRQGEVGYTF.